This T cell receptor beta chain came from a study of T cell clones after liver transplantation. The table came from immunoSEQ multiplex PCR; TCRdb's copy has only in-frame clones and leaves some out. The sample holds tens of thousands of clones; 65% to 75% are singletons and the top ten take approximately 15%. Overall study findings and caveats: A significant post-transplant drop in circulating graft-donor-reactive CD4 TCRbeta sequences occurred in most of the 8 subjects.

A remark on this clone: Its specificity is unknown.

CDR1 is SNHLY and CDR2 is FYNNEI in the germline V gene. V was trimmed by 11 bases and J by 3 bases, leaving 15 bases between them. CDR3 length equals 13 residues. The chain couples TRBV2 to TRBJ2-3; D is possibly TRBD1 (6 bases). The sequence was collected from a human donor who received a liver transplant. This sample comprised CD4+ T cells from blood, obtained before liver transplant. CDR3 loop: CACEATGTDTQYF. Written as DNA, the CDR3 is TGTGCCTGCGAGGCCACAGGGACAGATACGCAGTATTTT.